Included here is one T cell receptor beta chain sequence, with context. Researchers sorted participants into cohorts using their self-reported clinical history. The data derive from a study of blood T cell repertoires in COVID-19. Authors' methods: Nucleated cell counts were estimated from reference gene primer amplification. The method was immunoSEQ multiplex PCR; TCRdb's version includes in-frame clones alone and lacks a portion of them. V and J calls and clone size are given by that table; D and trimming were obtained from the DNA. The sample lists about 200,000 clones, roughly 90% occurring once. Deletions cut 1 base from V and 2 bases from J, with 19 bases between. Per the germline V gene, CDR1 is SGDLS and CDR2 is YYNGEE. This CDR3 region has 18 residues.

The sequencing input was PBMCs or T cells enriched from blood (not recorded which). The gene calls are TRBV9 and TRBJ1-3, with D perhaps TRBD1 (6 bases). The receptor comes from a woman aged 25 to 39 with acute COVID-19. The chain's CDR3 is CASSVRPLFTGTGNTIYF. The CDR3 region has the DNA TGTGCCAGCAGCGTACGTCCCTTATTCACAGGGACTGGAAACACCATATATTTT.